Listed below are T cell receptor beta chains from one sample, sequenced in a study of tumor and adjacent non-tumor tissue in lung cancer. MiXCR, applied by TCRdb to the multiplex PCR reads, yields one record per CDR3 protein. The sample comprises 84,000 or so distinct CDR3 sequences, around 65% of which are singletons, and 15% rests with the top ten. The sample comprised lung tumor tissue. These receptors originate from a man aged 70 or older with non-small cell lung cancer. CDR3s include the opening cysteine and the closing phenylalanine or tryptophan.

V gene: TRBV4-1
J gene: TRBJ2-6
CDR3 protein: CASSQDLYGPWIDNSGANVLTF

V gene: TRBV11-3
J gene: TRBJ2-5
CDR3 protein: CASSLGLGETQYF

V gene: TRBV12-3/TRBV12-4
J gene: TRBJ2-7
CDR3 protein: CASSLDRGSGYGQYF

V gene: TRBV10-3
J gene: TRBJ2-7
CDR3 protein: CPISGQGVSEQYF

V gene: TRBV6-2/TRBV6-3
J gene: TRBJ2-3
CDR3 protein: CVSSYSDWGTNTQYF

V gene: TRBV5-1
J gene: TRBJ2-7
CDR3 protein: CASSLGDLPRGEQYF

V gene: TRBV12-3/TRBV12-4
J gene: TRBJ2-1
CDR3 protein: CVSSISGGGKNEQFF

V gene: TRBV10-3
J gene: TRBJ2-7
CDR3 protein: CAISDPRDLYEHYF

V gene: TRBV20-1
J gene: TRBJ1-5
CDR3 protein: CSVTLKSGNQPQHF

V gene: TRBV11-2
J gene: TRBJ2-5
CDR3 protein: CARSASRGWDTQYF

V gene: TRBV6-1
J gene: TRBJ2-7
CDR3 protein: CASRGPALYF

V gene: TRBV9
J gene: TRBJ2-1
CDR3 protein: CASSGGSGAGYNDQFF

V gene: TRBV6-1
J gene: TRBJ2-2
CDR3 protein: CANSVTGDVELFF

V gene: TRBV10-2
J gene: TRBJ2-2
CDR3 protein: CASRPTGGSGGELFF

V gene: TRBV11-2
J gene: TRBJ2-5
CDR3 protein: CASSRLQETKYF

V gene: TRBV6-5
J gene: TRBJ1-2
CDR3 protein: CASNYHGQGYYDYTF

V gene: TRBV10-3
J gene: TRBJ2-2
CDR3 protein: CATGGESNTGELFF

V gene: TRBV11-2
J gene: TRBJ2-3
CDR3 protein: CASSNTVGGWDTEMQYF

V gene: TRBV4-1
J gene: TRBJ2-7
CDR3 protein: CATSVGAGAEQYF

V gene: TRBV6-1
J gene: TRBJ1-2
CDR3 protein: CASSEARGNYGYTF

V gene: TRBV5-4
J gene: TRBJ2-3
CDR3 protein: CASSLGLAGGAETQYF

V gene: TRBV5-5
J gene: TRBJ2-2
CDR3 protein: CVSSTNTGELFF

V gene: TRBV11-2
J gene: TRBJ2-2
CDR3 protein: CASSLAIGELFF

V gene: TRBV11-2
J gene: TRBJ2-2
CDR3 protein: CASSFGYTAELFF

V gene: TRBV29-1
J gene: TRBJ2-7
CDR3 protein: CSVLHSNGYEQYF

V gene: TRBV5-5
J gene: TRBJ2-1
CDR3 protein: CASSLPRGGGQQFF

V gene: TRBV11-1
J gene: TRBJ2-5
CDR3 protein: CAGGPRDRVFETQYF

V gene: TRBV20-1
J gene: TRBJ2-1
CDR3 protein: CSTTAGGVRNEQFF

V gene: TRBV6-1
J gene: TRBJ1-5
CDR3 protein: CACTSLPEGHQPQHF

V gene: TRBV4-2
J gene: TRBJ2-1
CDR3 protein: CVSSQASGTSMNELSF

V gene: TRBV28
J gene: TRBJ2-3
CDR3 protein: CASLGETRFTDTQYF

V gene: TRBV30
J gene: TRBJ1-3
CDR3 protein: CAWSVKGSSGNTIYF

V gene: TRBV12-3/TRBV12-4
J gene: TRBJ2-7
CDR3 protein: CASSLGGPSSYEQYF

V gene: TRBV4-1
J gene: TRBJ2-7
CDR3 protein: CASTQDRVAGYYEQYF

V gene: TRBV11-3
J gene: TRBJ2-5
CDR3 protein: CASSPGLGETQWF

V gene: TRBV11-2
J gene: TRBJ2-6
CDR3 protein: CASSSPGGRGGSGGNFLTF

V gene: TRBV11-2
J gene: TRBJ2-1
CDR3 protein: CASSPQSGGYNEQFF

V gene: TRBV11-1
J gene: TRBJ2-5
CDR3 protein: CVSSLVTAGWETQYF

V gene: TRBV28
J gene: TRBJ1-5
CDR3 protein: CASRGINQPQHF

V gene: TRBV5-1
J gene: TRBJ2-7
CDR3 protein: CASSLGDLPGGEQYF

V gene: TRBV12-3/TRBV12-4
J gene: TRBJ2-3
CDR3 protein: CASSWGADTWYF

V gene: TRBV4-1
J gene: TRBJ2-7
CDR3 protein: CASSHRLSGRLGVVPEQYF

V gene: TRBV10-2
J gene: TRBJ2-5
CDR3 protein: CASSGWVETQYF

V gene: TRBV20-1
J gene: TRBJ2-3
CDR3 protein: CSADPGNTDTQYF

V gene: TRBV11-2
J gene: TRBJ2-7
CDR3 protein: CASSTDRVFEHYF

V gene: TRBV6-2/TRBV6-3
J gene: TRBJ2-3
CDR3 protein: CASRTRAAGAQDTQCF

V gene: TRBV29-1
J gene: TRBJ1-1
CDR3 protein: CSLQGGQYTETFF

V gene: TRBV29-1
J gene: TRBJ1-2
CDR3 protein: CSVGGIYGYTF

V gene: TRBV27
J gene: TRBJ1-2
CDR3 protein: CASSSRVGVGGYTF

V gene: TRBV4-1
J gene: TRBJ1-1
CDR3 protein: CASSPGGGTEAVF

V gene: TRBV20-1
J gene: TRBJ1-3
CDR3 protein: CSARDWGALSGNTIYF

V gene: TRBV6-1
J gene: TRBJ2-7
CDR3 protein: CASSPLGGGISYEQYF

V gene: TRBV6-5
J gene: TRBJ2-6
CDR3 protein: CVSSYLAGSGANVLTF

V gene: TRBV6-5
J gene: TRBJ2-3
CDR3 protein: CVSSWTRDLVDTQYF

V gene: TRBV4-1
J gene: TRBJ1-1
CDR3 protein: CASSRGGVRNTDAFF

V gene: TRBV20-1
J gene: TRBJ1-1
CDR3 protein: CSSEGSGTNTEAFF

V gene: TRBV20-1
J gene: TRBJ2-7
CDR3 protein: CSAPFRGPSGHEQYF